This T cell receptor (beta chain) was identified during a study of T cells in women clearing cervical HPV infection. Clones were read by immunoSEQ multiplex PCR, and TCRdb kept only the in-frame ones, dropping some. The repertoire table contains some 14,000 clones. Study-wide points: CIN3+ cases had significantly higher TCR richness than controls; evenness did not differ. Cases carried less TRBV6-7 than controls: about 0.1% versus 0.15%.

On this clone: The antigen remains unidentified. The read ends 3 residues before the CDR3 terminus; that terminus is restored from the germline J gene.

All participants had a single incident cervical HPV16 infection, and prevalent HPV16 infections were excluded. Germline CDR1 is DFQATT and CDR2 is SNEGSKA (reference sequence). The CDR3 spans 15 residues. V was clipped by 6 bases and J by 3 bases; unmatched bases: 13. The gene calls are TRBV20-1 and TRBJ2-5, with 7 bases that match TRBD1. Specimen: blood buffy coat. The clonotype comes from a woman between 18 and 70 years old with a cervical HPV16 infection that either progressed to CIN3+ or cleared (not recorded which). The CDR3 loop reads CSATHTWDSKETQYF. The part of the CDR3 DNA that was read is TGCAGTGCCACCCATACATGGGACAGTAAAGAGACC.